This T cell receptor (beta chain) was recovered during a study of CD8 T cells in Susac syndrome. RNA amounts of about 0.5 to 1 ug underwent reverse transcription with random hexamers. Amplification of TCR beta CDR3 was carried out by immunoSEQ multiplex PCR, which covered 54 Vbeta and 13 Jbeta segments. TCRdb independently ran MiXCR on the immunoSEQ multiplex PCR reads; one entry per CDR3 protein. The table has about 140,000 distinct CDR3 sequences, approximately 95% seen once. V lost 3 bases, J lost 4 bases, and 10 bases lay in between. Germline CDR1 and CDR2: MNHEY and SMNVEV (reference sequence). The CDR3 runs 13 residues. This clonotype was counted many times. Healthy donors, matched for age and sex, constituted the control group.

The chain employs TRBV27 and TRBJ2-7, with unresolved D. Input material: CD8+ T cells from PBMCs. The TCR comes from a human donor in good health. The CDR3 protein is CASSLGRTYEQYF. DNA for the CDR3: TGTGCCAGCAGTTTGGGCCGAACTTACGAGCAGTACTTC.